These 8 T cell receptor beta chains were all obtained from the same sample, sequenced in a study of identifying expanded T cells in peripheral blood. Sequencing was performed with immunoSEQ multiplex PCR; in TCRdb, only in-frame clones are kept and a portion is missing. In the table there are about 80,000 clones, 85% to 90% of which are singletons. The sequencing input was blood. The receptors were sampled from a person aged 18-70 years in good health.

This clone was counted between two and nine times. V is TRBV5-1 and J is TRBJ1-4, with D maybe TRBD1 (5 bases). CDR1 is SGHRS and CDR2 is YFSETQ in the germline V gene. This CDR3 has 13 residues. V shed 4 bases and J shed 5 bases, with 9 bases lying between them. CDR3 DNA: TGCGCCAGCAGCAAGGGACTCAATGAAAAACTGTTTTTT. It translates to CASSKGLNEKLFF.

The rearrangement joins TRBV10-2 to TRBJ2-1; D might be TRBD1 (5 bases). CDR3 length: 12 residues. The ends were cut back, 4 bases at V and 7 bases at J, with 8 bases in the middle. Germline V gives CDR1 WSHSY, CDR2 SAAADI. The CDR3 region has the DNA TGCGCCAGCAGTGGGCCAGGGAATGAGCAGTTCTTC. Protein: CASSGPGNEQFF.

CDR3 sequence (DNA): TGTGCCAGCAGCCTCGATAGCGGGGAGGATACCCAGTACTTC. Translated, it gives CASSLDSGEDTQYF. The gene calls are TRBV11-1 and TRBJ2-5, with 8 nucleotides matching TRBD2. Germline V gene sequence: CDR1 SGHAT, CDR2 FQDESV (reference sequence). The CDR3 spans 14 residues. The J segment lost 8 bases and the V segment lost 5 bases, leaving 10 bases of the junction unmatched.

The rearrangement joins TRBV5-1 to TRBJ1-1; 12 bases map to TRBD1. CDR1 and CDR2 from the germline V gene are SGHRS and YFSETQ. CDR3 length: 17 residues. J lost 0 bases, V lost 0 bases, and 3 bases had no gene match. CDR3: CASSLVGTGGMNTEAFF. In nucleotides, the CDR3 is TGCGCCAGCAGCTTGGTGGGGACAGGGGGCATGAACACTGAAGCTTTCTTT.

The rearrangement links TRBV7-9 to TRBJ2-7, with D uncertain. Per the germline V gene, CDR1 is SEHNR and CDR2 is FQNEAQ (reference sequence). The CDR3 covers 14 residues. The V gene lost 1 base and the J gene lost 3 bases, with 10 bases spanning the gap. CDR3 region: CASSLEGVRYEQYF. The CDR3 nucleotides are TGTGCCAGCAGCTTAGAAGGCGTCCGCTACGAGCAGTACTTC.

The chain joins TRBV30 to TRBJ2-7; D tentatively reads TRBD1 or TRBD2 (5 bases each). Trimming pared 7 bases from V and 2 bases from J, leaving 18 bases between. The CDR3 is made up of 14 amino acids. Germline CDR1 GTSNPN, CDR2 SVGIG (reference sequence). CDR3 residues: CASSIDLGAYEQYF. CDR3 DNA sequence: TGTGCCTCGTCCATAGACTTGGGGGCCTACGAGCAGTACTTC.

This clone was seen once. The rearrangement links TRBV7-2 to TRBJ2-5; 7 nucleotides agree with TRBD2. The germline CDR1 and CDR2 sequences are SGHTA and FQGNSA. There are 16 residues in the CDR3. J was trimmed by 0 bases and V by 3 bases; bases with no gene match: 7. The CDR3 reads CASSFSLAEYQETQYF. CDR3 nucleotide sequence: TGTGCCAGCAGCTTCAGTCTAGCGGAGTACCAAGAGACCCAGTACTTC.

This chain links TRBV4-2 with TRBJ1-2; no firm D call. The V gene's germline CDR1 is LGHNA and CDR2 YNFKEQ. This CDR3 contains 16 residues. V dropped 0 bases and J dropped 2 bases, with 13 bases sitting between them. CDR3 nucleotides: TGTGCCAGCAGCCAAGATCCGGGCTTTGGGAACTATGGCTACACCTTC. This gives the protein CASSQDPGFGNYGYTF.